The 18 T cell receptor beta chains listed next were all sequenced from one sample in a study of lymphopenia after photon versus proton radiotherapy. Here immunoSEQ multiplex PCR was the method, and the copy in TCRdb shows in-frame clones only, minus some. The sample contains 150,000 to 200,000 clones, approximately 91% of which appear only once. The sample was peripheral blood, taken from a patient treated with photon-based radiotherapy. Receptor source: a man in his fifties with gastric cancer.

The V call is TRBV6-5, the J call TRBJ1-1, with 7 bases aligning to TRBD1. Germline V gives CDR1 MNHEY, CDR2 SVGAGI. Losses at the gene ends were 5 bases for V and 6 bases for J; bases not matched to a gene: 12. The CDR3 spans 15 residues. The CDR3 is CASSPAIGTVAEAFF. The CDR3 DNA follows: TGTGCCAGCAGTCCGGCTATCGGGACAGTTGCTGAAGCTTTCTTT.

The J gene is TRBJ1-6, the V gene TRBV30; D remains ambiguous. The CDR3 loop spans 13 amino acids. Trimming removed 4 bases from V and 8 bases from J, with 12 bases in between. Germline V gene lookup returns CDR1 GTSNPN and CDR2 SVGIG (reference sequence). The DNA for the CDR3 is TGTGCCTGGACCTCCCTGACTCATTCACCCCTCCACTTT. Residues: CAWTSLTHSPLHF.

This chain links TRBV28 with TRBJ1-1; maybe TRBD1 (5 bases). The CDR3 totals 13 residues. Trimming removed 7 bases from V and 5 bases from J, with 14 bases in between. Germline CDR1 and CDR2: MDHEN and SYDVKM. CDR3 DNA: TGTGCCAGCACCGGCGGGGGGAGGACTGAAGCTTTCTTT. The encoded protein is CASTGGGRTEAFF.

V is TRBV7-8 and J is TRBJ2-1; D is unresolved. CDR3 size: 14 residues. V lost 0 bases and J 10 bases, leaving 13 bases between the germline ends. Germline V lookup: CDR1 SGHVS, CDR2 FQNEAQ. The CDR3 DNA sequence: TGTGCCAGCAGCTTAGCGCCGGATCTGAAGGAGCAGTTCTTC. Amino acids: CASSLAPDLKEQFF.

The chain has TRBV28 and TRBJ2-2, with a weak D call TRBD1 (6 bases). CDR3 length: 14 residues. Per germline, CDR1 MDHEN and CDR2 SYDVKM. Deletions cut 7 bases from V and 3 bases from J, with 12 bases between. CDR3 sequence: CASMGARDTGELFF. The CDR3 DNA reads TGTGCCAGCATGGGGGCCCGGGACACCGGGGAGCTGTTTTTT. The variable domain in full, with the rest retrieved from reference TRBV28 and TRBJ2-2, is DVKVTQSSRYLVKRTGEKVFLECVQDMDHENMFWYRQDPGLGLRLIYFSYDVKMKEKGDIPEGYSVSREKKERFSLILESASTNQTSMYLCASMGARDTGELFFGEGSRLTVL.

The chain is built from TRBV12-5 and TRBJ2-7; possibly TRBD1 or TRBD2 for D (5 bases each). Trimming removed 0 bases at V and 5 bases at J, with 20 bases between. CDR1 is LGHNT, CDR2 FRNRAP, per germline. The CDR3 sequence is 17 residues long. CDR3 loop: CASGLVRAPTRGDEQYF. For the CDR3, the DNA is TGTGCTAGTGGTTTGGTACGGGCACCGACAAGAGGGGACGAGCAGTACTTC.

V and J are TRBV4-1 and TRBJ2-2; 7 bases agree with TRBD2. After removal of 0 bases from V and 7 bases from J, the junction contained 11 bases not matched to a gene. Germline lookup yields CDR1 MGHRA and CDR2 YSYEKL. This CDR3 comprises 17 residues. CDR3 loop: CASSQEIGFREVGELFF. CDR3 DNA sequence: TGCGCCAGCAGCCAAGAAATTGGGTTCCGGGAGGTCGGGGAGCTGTTTTTT.

The chain has TRBV4-1 and TRBJ2-5, with 11 bases identical to TRBD1. The trim removed 2 bases at V and 4 bases at J, leaving 3 bases unmatched. Germline lookup yields CDR1 MGHRA and CDR2 YSYEKL. The CDR3 consists of 15 residues. The CDR3 bases are TGCGCCAGCAGCCAACGGGACAGGGGGGGAGAGACCCAGTACTTC. Translation: CASSQRDRGGETQYF.

The chain recombines TRBV25-1 with TRBJ2-7; D remains ambiguous. V was pared by 3 bases and J by 3 bases, with 6 bases between. Germline loops: CDR1 MGHDK, CDR2 SYGVNS. There are 12 residues in the CDR3. This chain's CDR3 is CASSENSYEQYF. The DNA of the CDR3 is TGTGCCAGCAGTGAGAACAGCTACGAGCAGTACTTC.

V and J are TRBV30 and TRBJ2-7; TRBD2 aligns across 10 bases. Per the germline V gene, CDR1 is GTSNPN and CDR2 is SVGIG (reference sequence). CDR3 length: 14 residues. The V segment lost 2 bases and the J segment 5 bases; nucleotides outside the gene matches: 6. Here the CDR3 reads CAWSRLAGVNEQYF. CDR3 sequence (DNA): TGTGCCTGGAGTCGGCTAGCGGGAGTCAACGAGCAGTACTTC.

The V and J genes are TRBV11-2 and TRBJ2-4, with D possibly TRBD1 on 5 matching bases. Trimming took 2 bases from V and 0 from J, leaving 11 bases between them. The CDR3 spans 16 residues. In germline, CDR1 is SGHAT, CDR2 FQNNGV. CDR3 residues: CASSLRRGIAKNIQYF. DNA of the CDR3: TGTGCCAGCAGCTTACGTAGGGGAATAGCCAAAAACATTCAGTACTTC. Full variable domain (remainder filled in from reference TRBV11-2 and TRBJ2-4): EAGVAQSPRYKIIEKRQSVAFWCNPISGHATLYWYQQILGQGPKLLIQFQNNGVVDDSQLPKDRFSAERLKGVDSTLKIQPAKLEDSAVYLCASSLRRGIAKNIQYFGAGTRLSVL.

V and J are TRBV10-3 and TRBJ2-1; possibly TRBD2 for D (5 bases). The germline V gene has CDR1 ENHRY and CDR2 SYGVKD. V lost 0 bases and J 8 bases, leaving 11 bases between the germline ends. The CDR3 consists of 14 residues. Here the CDR3 reads CAISESPTRDEQFF. Written as DNA, the CDR3 is TGTGCCATCAGTGAGTCCCCCACTAGGGATGAGCAGTTCTTC.

The chain joins TRBV28 to TRBJ1-2; D not certain. Per germline, CDR1 MDHEN and CDR2 SYDVKM. The V end lost 5 bases, the J end lost 4 bases, and 11 bases lay between the germline ends. The CDR3 loop spans 13 amino acids. The CDR3 DNA reads as TGTGCCAGCAGTAGCGGACGGATCTATGGCTACACCTTC. Amino acid sequence: CASSSGRIYGYTF.

This clone appeared a single time. The chain recombines TRBV27 with TRBJ1-2; 10 bases align to TRBD1. With V trimmed by 2 bases and J by 4 bases, 7 bases remained unmatched. CDR1 and CDR2 (germline): MNHEY, SMNVEV (reference sequence). The CDR3 has 16 residues. CDR3 coding DNA: TGTGCCAGCAGTTTAAGCCCGACAGGGGGCACCTATGGCTACACCTTC. Translating gives CASSLSPTGGTYGYTF.

The V and J genes are TRBV25-1 and TRBJ2-5, with 8 bases aligning to TRBD1. Trimming at V came to 3 bases and at J to 4 bases, leaving 7 bases not matched to a gene. Germline-derived CDR1 and CDR2 are MGHDK and SYGVNS. The CDR3 totals 15 residues. The CDR3 DNA sequence: TGTGCCAGCAGTGAGTCGGGACAGGAGGCAGAGACCCAGTACTTC. Its protein is CASSESGQEAETQYF.

The chain has TRBV7-2 and TRBJ1-5; 7 bases map to TRBD1. Germline loops: CDR1 SGHTA, CDR2 FQGNSA. The length of the CDR3 is 15 residues. V trimming: 0 bases; J trimming: 3 bases; junction bases outside the gene matches: 2. CDR3 amino acids: CASSLAGQVNQPQHF. The CDR3 DNA reads TGTGCCAGCAGCTTAGCCGGACAGGTCAATCAGCCCCAGCATTTT.

As to this clone: Other DNA sequences in this sample translate to the same CDR3. The V and J genes are TRBV27 and TRBJ1-1; 10 nucleotides agree with TRBD1. This CDR3 is built from 13 residues. Germline V gene data show CDR1 as MNHEY and CDR2 as SMNVEV (reference sequence). J was trimmed by 7 bases and V by 3 bases; bases with no gene match: 2. CDR3 amino acids: CASSFRDRGEAFF. CDR3 sequence (DNA): TGTGCCAGCAGTTTCCGGGACAGGGGTGAAGCTTTCTTT.

The V call is TRBV5-8, the J call TRBJ2-7; 7 nucleotides line up with TRBD2. CDR1 is SGHTS, CDR2 YDEGEE, per germline. J lost 6 bases, V lost 6 bases, and 21 bases had no gene match. The CDR3 length is 17 residues. CDR3 residues: CASNDPSERAGVREQYF. The CDR3 bases are TGTGCCAGCAACGATCCCTCAGAGAGGGCGGGAGTCCGCGAGCAGTACTTC.